The next 19 T cell receptor beta chains were all read from a single sample in a study of shared clonotypes between healthy human individuals. Assay: immunoSEQ multiplex PCR; the TCRdb copy retains only in-frame clones and omits some. The sample carries about 2 million clones, 85% to 95% recorded once. Material for sequencing was naive CD4+ T cells sorted from blood. The subset here: CD45RA+ positively selected. These receptors were collected from a man aged 18 to 29 in good health.

Regarding this clone: The same CDR3 is also encoded by other DNA sequences in this sample. The V gene is TRBV7-2, the J gene TRBJ1-1; D remains ambiguous. This CDR3 is built from 14 residues. Germline CDR1 is SGHTA and CDR2 is FQGNSA. V dropped 1 base and J dropped 1 base, with 7 bases sitting between them. CDR3 sequence (DNA): TGTGCCAGCAGCTTAGTCTCTAGGAACACTGAAGCTTTCTTT. Translated: CASSLVSRNTEAFF.

The J gene is TRBJ2-3, the V gene TRBV28; D is unclear. Per germline, CDR1 MDHEN and CDR2 SYDVKM. The CDR3 sequence is 13 residues long. Deletions cut 2 bases from V and 4 bases from J, with 7 bases between. CDR3 nucleotides: TGTGCCAGCAGTTTAGATTCAGCAGATACGCAGTATTTT. Protein: CASSLDSADTQYF.

The rearrangement joins TRBV5-4 to TRBJ2-2; D is possibly TRBD1 (5 bases). V shed 4 bases and J shed 4 bases, with 11 bases lying between them. CDR3 size: 14 residues. The germline V gene encodes CDR1 SGHNT and CDR2 YYREEE (reference sequence). CDR3 DNA sequence: TGTGCCAGCAGCGCGCAGGGTTCCACCGGGGAGCTGTTTTTT. Protein sequence: CASSAQGSTGELFF.

The CDR3 DNA follows: TGTGCCAGCTCAAAACTAATCGGGACTAGCGGGAGTAGGGACTACAATGAGCAGTTCTTC. Amino acids: CASSKLIGTSGSRDYNEQFF. This chain connects TRBV18 to TRBJ2-1, with 14 bases that match TRBD2. The ends lost 5 bases at V and 3 bases at J; junction bases unmatched: 15. CDR3 length: 20 amino acids. The germline V gene has CDR1 KGHSH and CDR2 LQKENI.

The V call is TRBV29-1, the J call TRBJ2-3; D is possibly TRBD1 (5 bases). Germline V gives CDR1 SQVTM, CDR2 ANQGSEA. This CDR3 spans 12 amino acids. V was shortened by 5 bases and J by 2 bases, with 8 bases between the two germline ends. The CDR3 loop is CSVSRVTDTQYF. In DNA, the CDR3 is TGCAGCGTTAGCAGGGTCACAGATACGCAGTATTTT.

The CDR3 here is CAISESIFDTEAFF. Here the CDR3 DNA reads TGTGCCATCAGTGAGTCGATCTTCGACACTGAAGCTTTCTTT. The V gene is TRBV10-3, the J gene TRBJ1-1; D gene unclear. This CDR3 has 14 amino acids. V lost 0 bases and J 3 bases, leaving 8 bases between the germline ends. Per germline, CDR1 ENHRY and CDR2 SYGVKD.

V usage is TRBV14 and J usage is TRBJ2-5; 7 bases match TRBD1. With V trimmed by 4 bases and J by 2 bases, 16 bases remained unmatched. The CDR3 is made up of 18 amino acids. Per germline, CDR1 SGHDN and CDR2 FVKESK. The CDR3, as DNA: TGTGCCAGCAGCCCGATAGGGGGCCCCAGGGATTTACAAGAGACCCAGTACTTC. Translation gives CASSPIGGPRDLQETQYF.

The CDR3 region is CASSLEGTGNYEQYF. In DNA form, the CDR3 reads TGCGCCAGCAGCTTGGAGGGGACTGGGAACTACGAGCAGTACTTC. The chain joins TRBV5-1 to TRBJ2-7; D is possibly TRBD2 (6 bases). The CDR3 runs 15 residues. Germline V CDR1 and CDR2: SGHRS, YFSETQ. Trimming pared 0 bases from V and 3 bases from J, leaving 13 bases between. The whole variable domain, filled in from reference TRBV5-1 and TRBJ2-7, reads KAGVTQTPRYLIKTRGQQVTLSCSPISGHRSVSWYQQTPGQGLQFLFEYFSETQRNKGNFPGRFSGRQFSNSRSEMNVSTLELGDSALYLCASSLEGTGNYEQYFGPGTRLTVT.

This rearrangement joins TRBV4-1 to TRBJ1-4; TRBD1 matches at 7 bases. Losses at the gene ends were 0 bases for V and 8 bases for J; bases not matched to a gene: 6. The V gene's germline CDR1 is MGHRA and CDR2 YSYEKL. This CDR3 has 15 residues. The CDR3 DNA reads as TGCGCCAGCAGCCAAGAGGTCAGGGGGAGAGAAAAACTGTTTTTT. Its protein product is CASSQEVRGREKLFF.

The chain couples TRBV6-5 to TRBJ1-2; D ambiguous. From germline, CDR1 is MNHEY and CDR2 SVGAGI. Trimming removed 0 bases at V and 5 bases at J, with 10 bases between. This CDR3 contains 14 residues. As DNA, the CDR3 is TGTGCCAGCAGTTACTCGACCCTGTCTTATGGCTACACCTTC. Protein: CASSYSTLSYGYTF.

About this clone: Given a much more abundant clone one base away, this may be a read error. Other DNA sequences within the sample encode an identical CDR3. The chain has TRBV7-9 and TRBJ1-1; no clear D. Looked up from germline, CDR1 is SEHNR and CDR2 is FQNEAQ (reference sequence). V gave up 5 bases and J gave up 1 base, with 11 bases separating them. There are 14 residues in the CDR3. This CDR3 reads CASSTRTGNTEAFF. The CDR3 DNA sequence: TGTGCCAGCAGCACGCGGACGGGGAACACTGAAGCTTTCTTT.

This rearrangement joins TRBV7-2 to TRBJ2-7, with 10 bases matching TRBD2. Germline V CDR1 and CDR2: SGHTA, FQGNSA. The CDR3 spans 17 residues. The trim removed 3 bases at V and 3 bases at J, leaving 11 bases unmatched. The CDR3 spells CASSFQGLAVGLYEQYF. DNA of the CDR3: TGTGCCAGCAGCTTTCAAGGACTAGCGGTTGGTCTCTACGAGCAGTACTTC. The full variable domain, in which reference TRBV7-2 and TRBJ2-7 provide the parts outside the CDR3, is GAGVSQSPSNKVTEKGKDVELRCDPISGHTALYWYRQSLGQGLEFLIYFQGNSAPDKSGLPSDRFSAERTGGSVSTLTIQRTQQEDSAVYLCASSFQGLAVGLYEQYFGPGTRLTVT.

This clone was seen a few times. The genes are TRBV28 and TRBJ2-3, with TRBD2 matching 13 bases. J was trimmed by 7 bases and V by 4 bases; bases with no gene match: 11. CDR3 length equals 17 residues. Germline V CDR1 and CDR2: MDHEN, SYDVKM. CDR3 loop: CASSSSWTSGSRNTQYF. The CDR3 DNA follows: TGTGCCAGCAGTTCCTCTTGGACTAGCGGGAGTAGAAATACGCAGTATTTT.

This clone was counted a single time. The chain recombines TRBV15 with TRBJ2-5, with D possibly TRBD1 on 6 matching bases. Trimming cost V 1 base and J 1 base, with 10 bases left between them. This CDR3 spans 15 amino acids. Germline V gene lookup returns CDR1 LNHNV and CDR2 YYDKDF (reference sequence). The CDR3 protein is CATSRAGQTQETQYF. The DNA for the CDR3 is TGTGCCACCAGCAGAGCCGGACAGACCCAAGAGACCCAGTACTTC.

The CDR3 DNA is TGTGCCATCACCGGCGGGGGGTACACAGATACGCAGTATTTT. This gives the protein CAITGGGYTDTQYF. The chain joins TRBV10-3 to TRBJ2-3; 8 nucleotides match TRBD2. After removal of 7 bases from V and 2 bases from J, the junction contained 5 bases not matched to a gene. Germline loops: CDR1 ENHRY, CDR2 SYGVKD. CDR3 length: 14 residues.

The chain uses TRBV25-1 and TRBJ2-7; D is unresolved. The V and J ends lost 4 bases and 8 bases respectively, with 12 bases between them. Germline CDR1 MGHDK, CDR2 SYGVNS. The CDR3 is 12 residues long. CDR3 protein: CASSANLLKQYF. CDR3 nucleotides: TGTGCCAGCAGTGCAAACTTACTGAAGCAGTACTTC.

The V gene is TRBV25-1, the J gene TRBJ2-7; TRBD1 is a possible D gene (6 bases). V was pared by 4 bases and J by 12 bases, with 13 bases between. The CDR3 length is 11 residues. Per the germline V gene, CDR1 is MGHDK and CDR2 is SYGVNS. The CDR3 coding sequence is TGTGCCAGCAGTGGATGGGACATTTCGTACTTC. This translates into CASSGWDISYF.

V gene TRBV6-5 combines with J gene TRBJ1-6; 8 bases fit TRBD1. The CDR3 spans 14 residues. Trimming removed 6 bases from V and 8 bases from J; junction bases left unmatched: 6. Germline V gene sequence: CDR1 MNHEY, CDR2 SVGAGI. The CDR3 spells CASRRGQGDSPLHF. In DNA form, the CDR3 reads TGTGCCAGCAGGCGCGGACAGGGAGATTCACCCCTCCACTTT.

The chain links TRBV25-1 to TRBJ2-5; 7 bases line up with TRBD2. This CDR3 comprises 15 residues. Germline V gene sequence: CDR1 MGHDK, CDR2 SYGVNS. Losses at the gene ends were 1 base for V and 5 bases for J; bases not matched to a gene: 7. The CDR3 nucleotides read TGTGCCAGCAGTGAATCGGGAGGTCCCCGGGAGACCCAGTACTTC. This translates into CASSESGGPRETQYF.